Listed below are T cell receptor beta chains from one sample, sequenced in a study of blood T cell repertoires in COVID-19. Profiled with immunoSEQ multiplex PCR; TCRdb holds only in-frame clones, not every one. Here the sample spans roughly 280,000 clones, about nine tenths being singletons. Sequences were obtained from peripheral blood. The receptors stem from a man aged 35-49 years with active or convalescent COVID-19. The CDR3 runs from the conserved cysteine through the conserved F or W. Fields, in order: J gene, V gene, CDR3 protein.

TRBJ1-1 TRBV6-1 CASSERGPRKFDRTEAFF
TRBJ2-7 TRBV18 CASSPTGQHSEQYF
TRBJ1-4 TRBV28 CASSPRGAASEKLFF
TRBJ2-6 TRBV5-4 CASSFVGAGANVLTF
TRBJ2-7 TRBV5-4 CASSYLAGAEEQYF
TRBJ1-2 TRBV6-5 CASYPTGRGVWGYTF
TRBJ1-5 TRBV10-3 CAISESISQPQHF
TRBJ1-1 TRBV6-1 CASSDTRTTEAFF
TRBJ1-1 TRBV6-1 CASSETGNTEAFF
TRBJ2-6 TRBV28 CASTLGRTGSFSGANVLTF
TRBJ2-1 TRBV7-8 CASSLVGYQGTSGRDPGNEQFF
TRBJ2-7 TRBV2 CASSEVGARVEQYF
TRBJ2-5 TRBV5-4 CASSLRVEGETQYF
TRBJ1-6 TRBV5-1 CASSLFGRDNSPLHF
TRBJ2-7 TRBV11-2 CASSKGTGLYEQYF
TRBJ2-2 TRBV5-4 CASGGANTGELFF
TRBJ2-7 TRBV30 CAWSERGLAPASYEQYF
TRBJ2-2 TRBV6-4 CASSRTRGGLNTGELFF
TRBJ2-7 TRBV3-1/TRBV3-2 CASSPHQGVDEQYF
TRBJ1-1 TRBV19 CASSIAAGGLDTEAFF
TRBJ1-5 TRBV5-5 CASSPGQVPGPQHF
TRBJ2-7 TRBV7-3 CASSLSRDSLGEQYF
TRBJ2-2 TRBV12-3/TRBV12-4 CASTPWGAGELFF
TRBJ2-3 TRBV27 CASSFRFQTDTQYF
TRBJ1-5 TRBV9 CASSATGDRDQPQHF
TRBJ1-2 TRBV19 CASSEADNYGYTF
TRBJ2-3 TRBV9 CASSFSGAPTDTQYF
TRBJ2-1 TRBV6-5 CASKRLAEYNEQFF
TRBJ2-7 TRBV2 CASSGRTSGRHEQYF
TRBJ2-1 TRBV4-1 CASSQPHRRTSGYNEQFF
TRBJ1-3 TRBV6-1 CASSEVGRFDTIYF
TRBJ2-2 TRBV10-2 CASSYRGSTGELFF
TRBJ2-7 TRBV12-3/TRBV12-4 CASSLANEQYF
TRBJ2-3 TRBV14 CASSQDRVDTQYF
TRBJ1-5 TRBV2 CASSLTVDSNQPQHF
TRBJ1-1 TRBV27 CASSPRTGRAFF
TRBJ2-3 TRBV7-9 CASSSSGLSDTQYF
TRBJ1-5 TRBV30 CAWTSGGSSNQPQHF
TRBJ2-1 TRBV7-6 CASSSGLAGGGISAEQFF
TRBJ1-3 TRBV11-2 CASSLVPEISGNTIYF
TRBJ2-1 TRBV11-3 CASSPLMIRGNEQFF
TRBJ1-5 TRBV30 CAWSAHGRGANQPQHF
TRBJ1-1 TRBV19 CASTHPPGDTEAFF
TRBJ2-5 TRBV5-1 CASSLLAGEETQYF
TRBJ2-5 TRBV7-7 CASSPHPGQGEETQYF
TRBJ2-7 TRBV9 CASSVGPGTPSISYEQYF
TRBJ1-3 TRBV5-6 CASSTGQLSGNTIYF